Presented here are 27 T cell receptor beta chains from one specimen sequenced in a study of T-cell memory formation after mild COVID-19. TCRdb used MiXCR to reprocess the 5' RACE reads, holding one entry per CDR3 protein. The repertoire holds approximately 490,000 distinct CDR3 sequences, with roughly 22% as singletons. The sample was PBMCs or a T cell subset sorted from them (not recorded which). The source is an adult woman who had mild COVID-19 (a few samples of this study predate the infection). Cell type and time point are not known.

In its sample, this clonotype was seen many times. V usage is TRBV27 and J usage is TRBJ2-1, with 10 positions matching TRBD2. Germline V gene sequence: CDR1 MNHEY, CDR2 SMNVEV (reference sequence). Trimming cost V 2 bases and J 0 bases; bases outside gene matches: 10. The CDR3 totals 19 residues. The DNA of the CDR3 is TGTGCCAGCAGTTTAACTAGCGGGGCGCCCGGGCTCTCCTACAATGAGCAGTTCTTC. Translation: CASSLTSGAPGLSYNEQFF.

In its sample, this clonotype was seen a few times. This chain uses TRBV7-2 with TRBJ2-1; 8 bases match TRBD2. Germline loops: CDR1 SGHTA, CDR2 FQGNSA. The V segment lost 3 bases and the J segment 12 bases; nucleotides outside the gene matches: 4. CDR3 size: 12 residues. CDR3 sequence reads: CASSFLTSVQFF. CDR3 bases: TGTGCCAGCAGCTTCCTGACTAGCGTGCAGTTCTTC.

The sample holds a few counts of this clonotype. The chain combines TRBV7-2 with TRBJ1-5, with D possibly being TRBD1 (6 bases). V was clipped by 8 bases and J by 1 base, with 15 bases between them. The CDR3 length is 15 residues. CDR1 SGHTA and CDR2 FQGNSA come from the germline V gene. The CDR3 DNA reads TGTGCCAGCGGAAACAGGGTAGGGAGCAATCAGCCCCAGCATTTT. Its protein product is CASGNRVGSNQPQHF.

V gene TRBV9 combines with J gene TRBJ2-7, with D possibly TRBD1 on 6 matching bases. Germline V gene lookup returns CDR1 SGDLS and CDR2 YYNGEE. Deletions cut 0 bases from V and 5 bases from J, with 18 bases between. CDR3 length: 16 residues. The CDR3 DNA reads TGTGCCAGCAGCGTAGCGGTGTCGCAGGGGCAGGACGAGCAGTACTTC. Its translation: CASSVAVSQGQDEQYF.

This clonotype was recorded a few times. J is TRBJ2-7 and V is TRBV6-2 or TRBV6-3; 9 bases map to TRBD2. The CDR3 totals 14 residues. Germline loops: CDR1 MNHEY, CDR2 SVGEGT. The junction had 7 bases not matched to a gene; V was cut back by 7 bases and J by 3 bases. The CDR3 DNA is TGTGCCAGCACCCGTAGCGGGAGAGGCTACGAGCAGTACTTC. It translates to CASTRSGRGYEQYF.

The rearrangement links TRBV29-1 to TRBJ1-1; TRBD1 agrees at 10 bases. Germline V CDR1 and CDR2: SQVTM, ANQGSEA. After removal of 4 bases from V and 3 bases from J, the junction contained 5 bases not matched to a gene. CDR3 length equals 14 residues. CDR3 protein: CSVGGTGVHTEAFF. The CDR3 DNA is TGCAGCGTTGGTGGGACAGGGGTGCACACTGAAGCTTTCTTT.

The table lists this clonotype with a few counts. The CDR3 is CASSLAYHSESYEQYF. The CDR3 nucleotides are TGCGCCAGCAGCTTGGCATACCATAGCGAGTCCTACGAGCAGTACTTC. The chain has TRBV5-1 and TRBJ2-7; possibly TRBD2 for D (5 bases). The CDR3 extends over 16 amino acids. The germline V and J ends were trimmed by 0 bases and 1 base, with 14 bases remaining between them. Germline V gene lookup returns CDR1 SGHRS and CDR2 YFSETQ. The full variable domain, its missing parts supplied by reference TRBV5-1 and TRBJ2-7, is KAGVTQTPRYLIKTRGQQVTLSCSPISGHRSVSWYQQTPGQGLQFLFEYFSETQRNKGNFPGRFSGRQFSNSRSEMNVSTLELGDSALYLCASSLAYHSESYEQYFGPGTRLTVT.

This chain connects TRBV6-2 or TRBV6-3 to TRBJ1-1; TRBD1 aligns across 8 bases. V was pared by 6 bases and J by 4 bases, with 4 bases of the junction left unmatched. The CDR3 length is 13 residues. Germline V lookup: CDR1 MNHEY, CDR2 SVGEGT. This CDR3 reads CASRDTGGTEAFF. In DNA form, the CDR3 reads TGTGCCAGCAGGGACACAGGGGGCACTGAAGCTTTCTTT.

The chain links TRBV3-1 to TRBJ1-1; unclear D gene. The ends were cut back, 1 base at V and 12 bases at J, with 12 bases in the middle. The CDR3 covers 12 residues. CDR1 and CDR2 (germline): LGHDT, YNNKEL (reference sequence). In DNA form, the CDR3 reads TGTGCCAGCAGCCAAGCAACAGCCCCGCCTTTCTTT. The encoded protein is CASSQATAPPFF. The full variable domain, its missing parts supplied by reference TRBV3-1 and TRBJ1-1, is DTAVSQTPKYLVTQMGNDKSIKCEQNLGHDTMYWYKQDSKKFLKIMFSYNNKELIINETVPNRFSPKSPDKAHLNLHINSLELGDSAVYFCASSQATAPPFFGQGTRLTVV.

This clonotype was picked up a small number of times. The rearrangement links TRBV7-9 to TRBJ2-3; 12 bases are shared with TRBD2. V was clipped by 6 bases and J by 6 bases; unmatched bases: 7. CDR1 and CDR2 (germline): SEHNR, FQNEAQ (reference sequence). The CDR3 is 15 amino acids. CDR3 sequence: CASRSLAGGPDTQYF. Written as DNA, the CDR3 is TGTGCCAGCAGGTCCCTAGCGGGAGGGCCGGATACGCAGTATTTT.

J is TRBJ2-7 and V is TRBV20-1; the D gene is possibly TRBD2 (6 bases). The V gene lost 3 bases and the J gene lost 0 bases, with 9 bases spanning the gap. This CDR3 is 13 amino acids long. Germline CDR1 DFQATT, CDR2 SNEGSKA (reference sequence). The CDR3 DNA is TGCAGTGCTAGCGGGACTTTCTCCTACGAGCAGTACTTC. The encoded protein is CSASGTFSYEQYF.

This clonotype was observed a handful of times. The rearrangement joins TRBV7-8 to TRBJ2-3; no clear D gene. Between the trimmed V and J ends, which lost 2 bases and 5 bases, there was a span of 11 bases. Germline V CDR1 and CDR2: SGHVS, FQNEAQ. The CDR3 totals 14 residues. The CDR3 nucleotides are TGTGCCAGCAGCTTATTGGGGTTGGAAGATACGCAGTATTTT. Protein sequence: CASSLLGLEDTQYF.

The rearrangement links TRBV6-2 or TRBV6-3 to TRBJ2-3; 8 nucleotides agree with TRBD2. CDR1 MNHEY and CDR2 SVGEGT come from the germline V gene. The CDR3 runs 15 residues. Losses at the gene ends were 5 bases for V and 0 bases for J; bases not matched to a gene: 4. The CDR3, as DNA: TGTGCCAGCAGTCCAGCGGGAGTCAGCACAGATACGCAGTATTTT. It yields the protein CASSPAGVSTDTQYF.

V gene TRBV4-2 combines with J gene TRBJ2-2; tentatively, D is TRBD1 (5 bases). CDR1 and CDR2 (germline): LGHNA, YNFKEQ. V was shortened by 1 base and J by 0 bases, with 9 bases between the two germline ends. The CDR3 spans 16 residues. CDR3 in DNA: TGTGCCAGCAGCCAAGCCGGACAACCGAACACCGGGGAGCTGTTTTTT. Translated: CASSQAGQPNTGELFF.

This clonotype occurred a few times. The chain joins TRBV2 to TRBJ2-3; either TRBD1 or TRBD2 may fit D (5 bases each). Germline assignment: CDR1 SNHLY and CDR2 FYNNEI. V was cut by 4 bases and J by 1 base, with 9 bases left in between. CDR3 size: 14 residues. The CDR3 loop is CASSAQGGTDTQYF. In nucleotides, the CDR3 is TGTGCCAGCAGTGCGCAGGGAGGCACAGATACGCAGTATTTT.

The J gene is TRBJ2-1, the V gene TRBV27; weak D call: TRBD2 (6 bases). V lost 6 bases to trimming and J lost 0 bases, with 12 bases between them. The length of the CDR3 is 15 residues. CDR1 and CDR2 from the germline V gene are MNHEY and SMNVEV (reference sequence). In nucleotides, the CDR3 is TGTGCCAGCAGGCCTCTAGCGAGCTCCTACAATGAGCAGTTCTTC. It is translated as CASRPLASSYNEQFF.

This clonotype was observed a few times. The chain is built from TRBV6-4 and TRBJ2-7, with D perhaps TRBD1 (6 bases). Trimming took 5 bases from V and 6 from J, leaving 14 bases between them. The CDR3 is made up of 13 amino acids. Germline V gene lookup returns CDR1 MRHNA and CDR2 SNTAGT. The CDR3 region has the DNA TGTGCCAGCAGTAACAGGGTAGGGGGCGAGCAGTACTTC. Translating gives CASSNRVGGEQYF.

The sample holds a few counts of this clonotype. The chain joins TRBV27 to TRBJ2-7; no firm D call. CDR1 MNHEY and CDR2 SMNVEV come from the germline V gene (reference sequence). The CDR3 has 13 residues. The V end was cut by 7 bases, the J end by 3 bases, with 13 bases between. CDR3 protein: CASKGTPDYEQYF. CDR3 bases: TGTGCCAGCAAAGGAACTCCGGACTACGAGCAGTACTTC.

The chain employs TRBV3-1 and TRBJ1-2; D gene uncertain. Germline-derived CDR1 and CDR2 are LGHDT and YNNKEL (reference sequence). The length of the CDR3 is 13 residues. The germline V and J ends were trimmed by 2 bases and 8 bases, with 12 bases remaining between them. Here the CDR3 reads CASSQTQTGGYTF. The CDR3 DNA sequence: TGTGCCAGCAGCCAAACCCAGACGGGGGGCTACACCTTC.

The chain links TRBV2 to TRBJ2-3; TRBD1 might be the D (6 bases). CDR1 and CDR2 (germline): SNHLY, FYNNEI. The V end lost 6 bases, the J end lost 0 bases, and 10 bases lay between the germline ends. There are 14 residues in the CDR3. The CDR3 bases are TGTGCCAGCAGGTTGGGGGCTAGCACAGATACGCAGTATTTT. This translates into CASRLGASTDTQYF. The entire variable domain, with the rest obtained from reference TRBV2 and TRBJ2-3, is as follows: EPEVTQTPSHQVTQMGQEVILRCVPISNHLYFYWYRQILGQKVEFLVSFYNNEISEKSEIFDDQFSVERPDGSNFTLKIRSTKLEDSAMYFCASRLGASTDTQYFGPGTRLTVL.

The rearrangement links TRBV20-1 to TRBJ2-7; 8 nucleotides match TRBD2. V trimming: 0 bases; J trimming: 2 bases; junction bases outside the gene matches: 6. CDR3 length: 15 amino acids. The germline V gene encodes CDR1 DFQATT and CDR2 SNEGSKA (reference sequence). CDR3 nucleotide sequence: TGCAGTGCTAGAGATGCCGGGGGGGCCCCCTACGAGCAGTACTTC. Amino acid sequence: CSARDAGGAPYEQYF.

CDR3 loop: CASSLIPSSTDTQYF. For the CDR3, the DNA is TGTGCCAGCAGCTTAATCCCCTCGAGCACAGATACGCAGTATTTT. The rearrangement links TRBV7-2 to TRBJ2-3; D is uncertain. The length of the CDR3 is 15 residues. V lost 2 bases, J lost 0 bases, and 9 bases lay in between. The V gene's germline CDR1 is SGHTA and CDR2 FQGNSA.

The V gene is TRBV5-5, the J gene TRBJ2-3, with unresolved D. CDR1 is SGHKS and CDR2 is YYEKEE in the germline V gene (reference sequence). V lost 0 bases, J lost 0 bases, and 5 bases lay in between. This CDR3 comprises 14 residues. This CDR3 reads CASSLVLSTDTQYF. In DNA form, the CDR3 reads TGTGCCAGCAGCTTGGTCCTTAGCACAGATACGCAGTATTTT.

This rearrangement joins TRBV20-1 to TRBJ2-1; 7 bases agree with TRBD2. V shed 0 bases and J 6 bases; nucleotides not matched to a gene: 8. From germline, CDR1 is DFQATT and CDR2 SNEGSKA (reference sequence). This CDR3 comprises 15 residues. CDR3 sequence: CSARDGAGAGNEQFF. The CDR3 DNA reads as TGCAGTGCTAGAGATGGGGCGGGAGCAGGCAATGAGCAGTTCTTC.

This clonotype occurred a few times. The chain links TRBV12-3 or TRBV12-4 to TRBJ2-3; 7 positions match TRBD1. The CDR3 covers 15 residues. V was pared by 6 bases and J by 1 base, with 7 bases of the junction left unmatched. The DNA for the CDR3 is TGTGCCAGCAGCAAACAGGGGCTTGGCACAGATACGCAGTATTTT. This gives the protein CASSKQGLGTDTQYF.

Here the CDR3 DNA reads TGCAGCGTTGAAGCCCCTGACAGGGTCTATGGCTACACCTTC. Translation: CSVEAPDRVYGYTF. The V and J genes are TRBV29-1 and TRBJ1-2, with 7 bases that match TRBD1. With V trimmed by 1 base and J by 4 bases, 6 bases remained unmatched. Germline CDR1 is SQVTM and CDR2 is ANQGSEA. This CDR3 is built from 14 residues.

This clonotype was picked up one time. CDR3 DNA sequence: TGTGCCAGCAGTCAAAGTCCCGATCAGCCCCAGCATTTT. Translated, it gives CASSQSPDQPQHF. The chain combines TRBV12-3 or TRBV12-4 with TRBJ1-5; D is ambiguous. The ends were cut back, 5 bases at V and 5 bases at J, with 10 bases in the middle. This CDR3 comprises 13 residues.